Below, one T cell receptor (beta chain) is given with its context. The record originates from a study of T-cell reconstitution after alpha-beta-depleted transplantation in children. Construction of the TCRbeta library involved unique molecular identifiers. TCRdb re-called the PCR reads through MiXCR, storing one row per CDR3 protein. The profile shows around 600,000 distinct CDR3 sequences, 15% to 20% of them singletons. This CDR3 spans 14 amino acids. The germline CDR1 and CDR2 sequences are SGDLS and YYNGEE. V was trimmed by 4 bases and J by 1 base, leaving 12 bases between them. Sample: PBMCs from the stem cell graft donor, taken from the stem cell graft. The receptor was isolated from a human donor who donated a stem cell graft to a child with acute myeloid leukemia. The genes are TRBV9 and TRBJ2-7, with D hard to call. Written as DNA, the CDR3 is TGTGCCAGCAGCACCCGGTTTGAGTCCTACGAGCAGTACTTC. It yields the protein CASSTRFESYEQYF.